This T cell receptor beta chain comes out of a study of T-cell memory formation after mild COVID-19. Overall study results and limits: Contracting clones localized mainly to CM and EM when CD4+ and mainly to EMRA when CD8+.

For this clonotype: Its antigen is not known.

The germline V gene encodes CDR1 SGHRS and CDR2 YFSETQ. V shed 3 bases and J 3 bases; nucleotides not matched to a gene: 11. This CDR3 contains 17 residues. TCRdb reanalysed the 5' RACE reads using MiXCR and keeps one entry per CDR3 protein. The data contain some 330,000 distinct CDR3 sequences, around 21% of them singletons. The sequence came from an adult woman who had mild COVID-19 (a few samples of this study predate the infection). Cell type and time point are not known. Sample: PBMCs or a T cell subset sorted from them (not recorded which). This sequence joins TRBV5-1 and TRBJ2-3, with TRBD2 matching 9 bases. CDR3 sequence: CASSSRGSGGRTDTQYF. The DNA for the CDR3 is TGCGCCAGCAGCTCCCGGGGCAGCGGGGGGCGAACAGATACGCAGTATTTT.